This record concerns one T cell receptor beta chain sequence. The antigen remains undetermined. The data originate from a study of blood T cells in healthy people across ages. Looking at the study overall: Every two T cells gave about one barcoded beta molecule via template switching. Study observations and caveats: More naive CD4+ cells and higher diversity marked long-lived donors relative to aged donors. Across the age range, TCR beta diversity per million T cells fell in a roughly linear way.

A J-beta primer mix and a sample-barcoded 5' primer were used in a second PCR of roughly 7 to 12 cycles. MiXCR, applied by TCRdb to the 5' RACE reads, yields one record per CDR3 protein. The sample holds about 1,500,000 distinct CDR3 sequences; 42% are singletons and the top ten take roughly 7.9%. The receptor was isolated from a woman between 18 and 29 years old in good health. The sequencing input was blood.

The CDR3: CASNSNYGYTF. The CDR3 bases are TGTGCCAGCAACAGTAACTATGGCTACACCTTC. V gene TRBV7-9 combines with J gene TRBJ1-2; D is unclear. CDR3 length: 11 residues. Trimming left V 7 bases short and J 1 base short, with 4 bases between. The germline gives CDR1 SEHNR, CDR2 FQNEAQ (reference sequence).